The clone carrying this TCR beta chain showed up just a few times. These data belong to a study of shared clonotypes between healthy human individuals. Assay: immunoSEQ multiplex PCR; the TCRdb copy retains only in-frame clones and omits some. The table has 300,000 to 400,000 clones, 74% seen once. The sample comprised memory CD4+ T cells sorted from blood. Subset: CD45RA-negative fraction. This TCR derives from a man aged 25-45 years in good health.

CDR3: CASSRDRGVDEKLFF. CDR3 DNA sequence: TGTGCCAGCAGCCGCGACAGGGGGGTAGATGAAAAACTGTTTTTT. The V call is TRBV5-6, the J call TRBJ1-4; 9 bases match TRBD1. Germline V lookup: CDR1 SGHDT, CDR2 YYEEEE. The CDR3 has 15 amino acids. Trimming took 4 bases from V and 6 from J; bases not matched to a gene: 7.